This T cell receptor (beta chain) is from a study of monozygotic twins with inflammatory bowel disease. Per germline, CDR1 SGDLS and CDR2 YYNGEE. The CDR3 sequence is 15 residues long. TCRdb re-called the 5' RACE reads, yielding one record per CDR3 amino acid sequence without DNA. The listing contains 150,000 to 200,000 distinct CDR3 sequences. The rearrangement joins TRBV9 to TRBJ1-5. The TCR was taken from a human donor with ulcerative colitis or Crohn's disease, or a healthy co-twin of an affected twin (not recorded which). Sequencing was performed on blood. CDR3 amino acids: CASSVGTGHNQPQHF.